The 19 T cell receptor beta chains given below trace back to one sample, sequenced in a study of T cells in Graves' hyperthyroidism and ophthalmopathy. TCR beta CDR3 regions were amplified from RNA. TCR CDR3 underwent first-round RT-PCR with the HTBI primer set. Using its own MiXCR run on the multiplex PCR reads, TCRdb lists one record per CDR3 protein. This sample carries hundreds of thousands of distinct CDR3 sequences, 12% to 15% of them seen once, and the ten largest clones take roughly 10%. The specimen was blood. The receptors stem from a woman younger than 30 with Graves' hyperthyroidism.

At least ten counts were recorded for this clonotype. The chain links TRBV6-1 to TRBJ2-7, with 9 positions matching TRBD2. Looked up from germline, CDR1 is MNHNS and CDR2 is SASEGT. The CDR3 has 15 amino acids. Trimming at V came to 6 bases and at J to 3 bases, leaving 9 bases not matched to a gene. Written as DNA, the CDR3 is TGTGCCAGCAGACTAGCGGGTGCCCCAGGCTACGAGCAGTACTTC. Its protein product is CASRLAGAPGYEQYF.

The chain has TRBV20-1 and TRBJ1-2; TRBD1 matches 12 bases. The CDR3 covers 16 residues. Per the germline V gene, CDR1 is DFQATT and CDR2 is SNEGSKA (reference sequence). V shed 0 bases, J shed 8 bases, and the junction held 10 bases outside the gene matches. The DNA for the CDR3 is TGCAGTGCTAGAGAGGGACAGGGGGCGCCCGGGCAAGGCTACACCTTC. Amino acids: CSAREGQGAPGQGYTF.

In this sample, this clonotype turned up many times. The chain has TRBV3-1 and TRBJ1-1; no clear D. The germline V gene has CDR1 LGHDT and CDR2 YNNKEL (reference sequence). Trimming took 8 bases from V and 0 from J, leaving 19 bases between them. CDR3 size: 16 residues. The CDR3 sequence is CASRTMRGVMNTEAFF. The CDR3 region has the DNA TGTGCCAGCCGGACGATGCGGGGAGTCATGAACACTGAAGCTTTCTTT.

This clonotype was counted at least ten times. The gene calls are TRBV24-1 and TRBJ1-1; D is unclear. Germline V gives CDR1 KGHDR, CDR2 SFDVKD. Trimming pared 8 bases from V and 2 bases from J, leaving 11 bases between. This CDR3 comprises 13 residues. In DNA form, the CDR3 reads TGTGCCACCACTCCGGGAGACAACACTGAAGCTTTCTTT. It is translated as CATTPGDNTEAFF.

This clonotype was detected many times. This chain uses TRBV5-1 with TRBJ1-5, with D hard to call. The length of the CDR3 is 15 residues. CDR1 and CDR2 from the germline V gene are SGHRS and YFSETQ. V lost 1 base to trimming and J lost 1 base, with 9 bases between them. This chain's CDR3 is CASSLWPESNQPQHF. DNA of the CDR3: TGCGCCAGCAGCTTGTGGCCAGAGAGCAATCAGCCCCAGCATTTT.

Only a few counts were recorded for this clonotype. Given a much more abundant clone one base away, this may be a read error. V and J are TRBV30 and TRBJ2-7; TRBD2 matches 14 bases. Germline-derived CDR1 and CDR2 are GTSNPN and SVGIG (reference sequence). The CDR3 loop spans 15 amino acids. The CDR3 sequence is CAWSGTSGSAYGQYF. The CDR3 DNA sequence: TGTGCCTGGAGCGGGACTAGCGGGAGCGCCTACGGGCAGTACTTC.

The CDR3 bases are TGTGCCACCGCGGGGGCCGGGGAGACCCAGTACTTC. Protein: CATAGAGETQYF. The rearrangement joins TRBV24-1 to TRBJ2-5; D may be TRBD2 (7 bases). CDR3 size: 12 residues. Per the germline V gene, CDR1 is KGHDR and CDR2 is SFDVKD. The germline V and J ends were trimmed by 9 bases and 5 bases, with 12 bases remaining between them.

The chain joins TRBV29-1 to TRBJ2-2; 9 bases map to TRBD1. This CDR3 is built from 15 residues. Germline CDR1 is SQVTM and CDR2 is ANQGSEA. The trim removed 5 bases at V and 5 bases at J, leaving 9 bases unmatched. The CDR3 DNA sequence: TGCAGCGTTTTCGGGACAGGGTTGTGGACCGGGGAGCTGTTTTTT. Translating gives CSVFGTGLWTGELFF.

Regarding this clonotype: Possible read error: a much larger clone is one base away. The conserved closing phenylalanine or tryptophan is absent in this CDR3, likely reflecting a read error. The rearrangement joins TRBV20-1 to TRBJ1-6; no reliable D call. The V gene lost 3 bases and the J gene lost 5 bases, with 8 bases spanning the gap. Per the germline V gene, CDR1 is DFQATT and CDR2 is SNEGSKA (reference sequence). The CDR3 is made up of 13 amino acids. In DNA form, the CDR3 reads TGCAGTGCTAGGAACACAGATAATTCACCCCTCCACTTA. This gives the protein CSARNTDNSPLHL.

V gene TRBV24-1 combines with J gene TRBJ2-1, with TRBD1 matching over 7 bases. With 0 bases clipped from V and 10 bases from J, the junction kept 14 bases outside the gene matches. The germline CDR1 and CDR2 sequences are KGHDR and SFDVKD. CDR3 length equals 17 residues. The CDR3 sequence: CATSDLKNRGQESEQFF. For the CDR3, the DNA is TGTGCCACCAGTGATTTGAAGAACAGGGGTCAGGAATCGGAGCAGTTCTTC.

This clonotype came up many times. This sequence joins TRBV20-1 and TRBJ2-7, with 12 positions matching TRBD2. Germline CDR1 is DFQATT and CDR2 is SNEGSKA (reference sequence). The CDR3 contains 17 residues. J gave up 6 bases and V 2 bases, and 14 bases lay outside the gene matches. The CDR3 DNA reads TGCAGTGCTAGACCCCGGAGACTAGCGGGAGAGGTCCGCGAGCAGTACTTC. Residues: CSARPRRLAGEVREQYF.

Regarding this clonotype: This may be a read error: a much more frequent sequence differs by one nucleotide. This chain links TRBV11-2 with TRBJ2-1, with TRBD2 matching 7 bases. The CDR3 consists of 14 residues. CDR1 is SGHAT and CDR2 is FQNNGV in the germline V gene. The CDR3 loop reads CASSSLLAWLEQLF. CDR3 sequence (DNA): TGTGCCAGCAGCTCCCTACTAGCGTGGCTTGAGCAGCTCTTC.

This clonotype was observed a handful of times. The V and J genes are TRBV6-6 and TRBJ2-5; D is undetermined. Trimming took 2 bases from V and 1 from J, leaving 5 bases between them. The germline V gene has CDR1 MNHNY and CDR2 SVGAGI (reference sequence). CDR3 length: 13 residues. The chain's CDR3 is CASSYVSQETQYF. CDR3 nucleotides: TGTGCCAGCAGTTACGTGAGCCAAGAGACCCAGTACTTC.

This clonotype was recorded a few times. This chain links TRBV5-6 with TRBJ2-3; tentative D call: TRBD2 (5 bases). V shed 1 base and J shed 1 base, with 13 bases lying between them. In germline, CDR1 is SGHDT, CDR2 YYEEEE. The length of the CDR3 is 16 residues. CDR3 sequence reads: CASSLLGKEGTDTQYF. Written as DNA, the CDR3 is TGTGCCAGCAGCTTGCTGGGCAAGGAGGGCACAGATACGCAGTATTTT.

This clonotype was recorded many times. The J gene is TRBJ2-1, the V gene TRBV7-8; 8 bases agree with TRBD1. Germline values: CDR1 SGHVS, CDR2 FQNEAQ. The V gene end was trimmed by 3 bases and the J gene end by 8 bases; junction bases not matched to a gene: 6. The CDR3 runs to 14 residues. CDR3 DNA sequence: TGTGCCAGCAGCTTTGTTCAGGGGGCCTATGAGCAGTTCTTC. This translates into CASSFVQGAYEQFF.

CDR3 region: CAWSPTGDQPQHF. The CDR3 DNA reads as TGTGCCTGGAGTCCGACAGGAGACCAGCCCCAGCATTTT. The chain recombines TRBV30 with TRBJ1-5, with D possibly being TRBD1 (6 bases). Germline values: CDR1 GTSNPN, CDR2 SVGIG (reference sequence). Between the trimmed V and J ends, which lost 2 bases and 7 bases, there was a span of 12 bases. This CDR3 has 13 residues.

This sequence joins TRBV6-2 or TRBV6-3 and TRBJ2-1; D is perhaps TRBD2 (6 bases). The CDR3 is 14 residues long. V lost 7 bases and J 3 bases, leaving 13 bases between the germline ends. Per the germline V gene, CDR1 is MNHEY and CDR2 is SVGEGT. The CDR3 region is CASNRSSGYNEQFF. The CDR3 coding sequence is TGTGCCAGCAATCGAAGTAGCGGCTACAATGAGCAGTTCTTC.

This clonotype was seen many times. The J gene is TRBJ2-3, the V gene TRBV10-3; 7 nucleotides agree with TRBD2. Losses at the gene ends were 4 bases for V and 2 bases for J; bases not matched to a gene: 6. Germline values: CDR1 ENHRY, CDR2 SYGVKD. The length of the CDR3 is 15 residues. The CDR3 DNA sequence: TGTGCCATCAGTGGACTAGCCTTGATCACAGATACGCAGTATTTT. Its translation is CAISGLALITDTQYF.

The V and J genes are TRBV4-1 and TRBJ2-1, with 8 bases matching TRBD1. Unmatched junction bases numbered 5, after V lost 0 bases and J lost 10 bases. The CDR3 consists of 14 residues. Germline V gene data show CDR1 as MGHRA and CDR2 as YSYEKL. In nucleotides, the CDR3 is TGCGCCAGCAGCCAAGAATCCCGGGACAGGGAGCAGTTCTTC. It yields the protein CASSQESRDREQFF.